The 9 T cell receptor beta chains reported below all come from one sample, sequenced in a study of tumor-infiltrating lymphocytes in primary liver carcinoma. A constant-region primer served to make TCR beta cDNA from roughly 540 ng total RNA. The TCR beta library was amplified through three nested multiplex PCR rounds in a modified ARM-PCR procedure. The two initial PCR rounds, 9 to 11 cycles each, used TRBV1-TRBV30 forward and C-beta reverse primers. TCRdb recomputed calls from the multiplex PCR reads with MiXCR, one row per CDR3 protein. The sample consists of roughly 22,000 distinct CDR3 sequences, 80% of them appearing once. From unsorted bulk tissue weighing roughly 17-31 mg, DNA and RNA were co-extracted. What was sequenced was liver tumor tissue from sampling region 2. Subset of the sample: tumor region T2, inferior pole. These receptors came from a woman aged 30 to 39 with primary liver carcinoma and hepatitis B virus infection.

Notes on this clonotype: Germline is not matched at one junction end, which may reflect a read error. The gene calls are TRBV11-2 and TRBJ1-1, with 8 nucleotides matching TRBD1. CDR3 size: 20 residues. The V gene's germline CDR1 is SGHAT and CDR2 FQNNGV. The CDR3 spells CASSARDRRRKRWNNTETFF. Written as DNA, the CDR3 is TGTGCCAGCAGCGCTCGGGACAGGAGGCGCAAGAGGTGGAATAACACTGAAACTTTCTTT. Supplemented by reference TRBV11-2 and TRBJ1-1, the full variable domain reads EAGVAQSPRYKIIEKRQSVAFWCNPISGHATLYWYQQILGQGPKLLIQFQNNGVVDDSQLPKDRFSAERLKGVDSTLKIQPAKLEDSAVYLCASSARDRRRKRWNNTETFFGQGTRLTVV.

V and J are TRBV4-3 and TRBJ1-4, with D possibly matching TRBD1 (5 bases). V lost 1 base, J lost 8 bases, and 20 bases lay in between. The CDR3 sequence is 17 residues long. Germline V gene sequence: CDR1 LGHNA, CDR2 YSLEER. The CDR3 here is CASSQAPGRGGGEKLFF. In DNA form, the CDR3 reads TGCGCCAGCAGCCAAGCTCCGGGCCGGGGGGGGGGAGAAAAACTGTTTTTT.

About this clonotype itself: A read error may account for a junction end that differs from germline. V is TRBV29-1 and J is TRBJ2-7; D is tentatively TRBD1 or TRBD2 (5 bases each). From germline, CDR1 is SQVTM and CDR2 ANQGSEA. This CDR3 has 11 residues. CDR3 in amino acids: CSVGSGYEQYF. CDR3 nucleotide sequence: TGTAGCGTCGGGTCAGGGTATGAGCAGTATTTC.

Of note for this clonotype: Here the CDR3 omits its conserved ending phenylalanine or tryptophan, so a read error is the likely source. The chain carries TRBV11-2 and TRBJ2-5, with D possibly being TRBD2 (6 bases). The CDR3 contains 14 residues. V was trimmed by 4 bases and J by 9 bases, leaving 18 bases between them. Germline V gene sequence: CDR1 SGHAT, CDR2 FQNNGV. DNA of the CDR3: TGTGCCAGCAGCTCCCCAGGGAGCTGGGAGGCCCAGTACTCA. Encoded protein: CASSSPGSWEAQYS.

Worth noting for this clonotype: Germline and junction disagree at one end, which may indicate a read error. The CDR3 loop reads CVSRQYTTGELFF. CDR3 nucleotide sequence: TGTGTCAGCAGACAATACACCACCGGGGAGCTGTTTTTT. The V call is TRBV5-5, the J call TRBJ2-2; D is unclear. Germline assignment: CDR1 SGHKS and CDR2 YYEKEE (reference sequence). The CDR3 length is 13 residues.

On this clonotype: A much larger clone lies one base from this, so it may be a read error. V is TRBV20-1 and J is TRBJ2-1, with 9 positions matching TRBD2. The CDR3 length is 16 residues. Germline loops: CDR1 DFQATT, CDR2 SNEGSKA (reference sequence). The CDR3 loop reads CSASQLGTSSYNKQFF. CDR3 coding DNA: TGCAGTGCTAGCCAACTCGGGACTAGCTCCTACAATAAGCAGTTCTTC.

The table lists this clonotype with many counts. The genes are TRBV2 and TRBJ2-1, with D perhaps matching TRBD2 (5 bases). CDR1 and CDR2 (germline): SNHLY, FYNNEI. V was shortened by 4 bases and J by 4 bases, with 8 bases between the two germline ends. This CDR3 has 13 amino acids. The CDR3 nucleotides read TGTGCCAGCAGTGTATCGGGGTACAATGAGCAGTTCTTC. Translation: CASSVSGYNEQFF.

This chain links TRBV29-1 with TRBJ2-1, with 9 nucleotides matching TRBD2. The CDR3 covers 14 residues. V dropped 7 bases and J dropped 3; count of bases not matched to a gene: 7. Germline lookup yields CDR1 SQVTM and CDR2 ANQGSEA. The CDR3 DNA reads as TGCAGCGCCGCTGGACTAGCGAGCTACAATGAGCAGTTCTTC. Translated, it gives CSAAGLASYNEQFF.

Details on this clonotype: The junction and the germline gene differ at one end; a read error may be behind it. The chain is built from TRBV11-1 and TRBJ2-7; D gene uncertain. Germline V gene data show CDR1 as SGHAT and CDR2 as FQDESV (reference sequence). This CDR3 has 13 amino acids. CDR3 DNA sequence: TGTGCCAGCACCTTAGAGTACCTCCGCGAACAGTACTTC. Protein: CASTLEYLREQYF.